A single sample is the source of the 2 T cell receptor beta chains below, sequenced in a study of graft-versus-host responses after intestinal transplantation. Which antigens these TCRs recognize remains unknown. Sequencing used immunoSEQ multiplex PCR; TCRdb keeps in-frame clones, though not all of them. The table includes about 120,000 clones, 90% detected once. Sequences were derived from unstimulated CD4+ T cells sorted from spleen or lymph node cells, sampled before intestinal transplant. The receptor set was obtained from a human donor who received an intestinal transplant.

The chain couples TRBV18 to TRBJ2-7; TRBD1 matches at 9 bases. Looked up from germline, CDR1 is KGHSH and CDR2 is LQKENI. The CDR3 is 14 residues long. The junction had 5 bases not matched to a gene; V was cut back by 3 bases and J by 5 bases. DNA for the CDR3: TGTGCCAGCTCACCGCTGGACAGGGGCCACGAGCAGTACTTC. Protein: CASSPLDRGHEQYF.

CDR3 nucleotide sequence: TGCGCCAGCAGCTTTCAAGGTGGAAGCGACCAGTACTTC. It codes for CASSFQGGSDQYF. J is TRBJ2-5 and V is TRBV5-1, with no clear D. Germline V gene sequence: CDR1 SGHRS, CDR2 YFSETQ. This CDR3 is built from 13 residues. Trimming removed 2 bases at V and 10 bases at J, with 15 bases between.